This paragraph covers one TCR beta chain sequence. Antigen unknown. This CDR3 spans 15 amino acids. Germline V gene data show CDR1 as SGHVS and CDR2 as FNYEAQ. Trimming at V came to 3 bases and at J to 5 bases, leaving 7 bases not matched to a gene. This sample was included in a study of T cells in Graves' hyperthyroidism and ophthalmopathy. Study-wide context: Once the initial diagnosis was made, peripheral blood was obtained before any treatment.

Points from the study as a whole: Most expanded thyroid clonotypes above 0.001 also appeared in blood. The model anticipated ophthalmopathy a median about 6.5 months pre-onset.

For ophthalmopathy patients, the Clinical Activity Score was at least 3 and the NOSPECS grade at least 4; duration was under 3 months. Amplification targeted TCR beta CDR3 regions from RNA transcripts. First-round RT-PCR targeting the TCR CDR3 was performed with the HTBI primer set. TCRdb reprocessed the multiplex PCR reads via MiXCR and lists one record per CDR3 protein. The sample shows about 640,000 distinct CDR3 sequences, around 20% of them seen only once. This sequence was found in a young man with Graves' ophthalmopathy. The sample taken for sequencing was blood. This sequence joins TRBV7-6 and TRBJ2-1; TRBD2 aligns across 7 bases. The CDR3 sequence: CASSFYGGSDNEQFF. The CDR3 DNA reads TGTGCCAGCAGCTTCTACGGCGGGAGTGACAATGAGCAGTTCTTC.